This note documents a single T cell receptor (beta chain) sequence. Its specificity is not known. Though probably carrying unrecorded immune exposures, donors were nominally healthy at sampling. This entry comes from a study of cytomegalovirus exposure and HLA in healthy donors. Study conclusions and caveats: The productive fraction for most TCR beta V segments was about 87% or about 30% in an earlier analysis. As confirmed in vitro, a few CMV-associated chains were specific for CMV antigens.

The germline V and J ends were trimmed by 3 bases and 4 bases, with 22 bases remaining between them. Germline CDR1 and CDR2: SNHLY and FYNNEI. The CDR3 is 19 amino acids. The study ran its PCR with 60 Vbeta and 13 Jbeta primers. Sequenced by immunoSEQ multiplex PCR; TCRdb stores in-frame clones only, minus some. The repertoire has over 85,000 clones, over 80% of them found once; the top ten carry 2.5% to 3%. This chain connects TRBV2 to TRBJ1-6; the D gene is possibly TRBD1 (5 bases). The origin of this receptor is a man aged 40-49 years in good health and CMV-seronegative. The sequencing input was PBMCs. CDR3 nucleotides: TGTGCCAGCAGTGACCTGACAGCGATTAGCCTAGGGTATAATTCACCCCTCCACTTT. As protein: CASSDLTAISLGYNSPLHF.